The 7 T cell receptor beta chains reported below all come from one sample, sequenced in a study of blood T cell repertoires in COVID-19. Some clones are missing from TCRdb's copy, which holds only in-frame ones; the method was immunoSEQ multiplex PCR. Of 250,000 to 300,000 clones in the sample, 90% were seen once. The sequenced sample was peripheral blood. Receptors were obtained from a woman aged 55-69 years with COVID-19, enrolled during active disease.

This chain connects TRBV4-2 to TRBJ2-1; 10 positions agree with TRBD1. Germline-derived CDR1 and CDR2 are LGHNA and YNFKEQ. The CDR3 runs to 16 residues. V shed 7 bases, J shed 9 bases, and the junction held 15 bases outside the gene matches. CDR3 residues: CASTSQAGTGAGEQFF. In nucleotides, the CDR3 is TGTGCCAGCACGTCTCAGGCCGGGACAGGGGCCGGTGAGCAGTTCTTC.

The rearrangement links TRBV12-3 or TRBV12-4 to TRBJ1-3, with D unresolved. The CDR3 spans 12 residues. V shed 7 bases and J shed 11 bases, with 15 bases lying between them. The CDR3 bases are TGTGCCAGCATCCTTGGAGAGGTACCCATATATTTT. Its translation: CASILGEVPIYF.

This chain uses TRBV6-2 or TRBV6-3 with TRBJ1-1; unclear D gene. The CDR3 length is 12 residues. Germline V lookup: CDR1 MNHEY, CDR2 SVGEGT. Trimming left V 6 bases short and J 5 bases short, with 10 bases between. The CDR3 spells CASSRTWTEAFF. CDR3 nucleotides: TGTGCCAGCAGCCGAACATGGACTGAAGCTTTCTTT.

The chain recombines TRBV9 with TRBJ1-1, with a weak D call TRBD1 (5 bases). Germline assignment: CDR1 SGDLS and CDR2 YYNGEE. Trimming took off 0 bases at V and 1 base at J, with 16 bases between the two ends. This CDR3 contains 17 residues. In DNA, the CDR3 is TGTGCCAGCAGCGTAGCCCTGGCGGGGAGGGGGAACACTGAAGCTTTCTTT. It is translated as CASSVALAGRGNTEAFF.

J is TRBJ1-5 and V is TRBV29-1; TRBD1 might be the D (5 bases). Germline assignment: CDR1 SQVTM and CDR2 ANQGSEA. V shed 1 base and J shed 7 bases, with 11 bases lying between them. This CDR3 has 13 residues. Here the CDR3 DNA reads TGCAGCGTTGAAGTATACCAGGGACAGCCCCAGCATTTT. This sequence encodes CSVEVYQGQPQHF.

This clone was found once. The chain joins TRBV7-9 to TRBJ2-3; perhaps TRBD1 as D (5 bases). Germline V gene lookup returns CDR1 SEHNR and CDR2 FQNEAQ (reference sequence). V gave up 1 base and J gave up 1 base, with 9 bases separating them. CDR3 length: 15 amino acids. CDR3: CASSLEQGRTDTQYF. The CDR3 DNA follows: TGTGCCAGCAGCTTAGAGCAGGGTCGCACAGATACGCAGTATTTT. The whole variable domain, filled in from reference TRBV7-9 and TRBJ2-3, reads DTGVSQNPRHKITKRGQNVTFRCDPISEHNRLYWYRQTLGQGPEFLTYFQNEAQLEKSRLLSDRFSAERPKGSFSTLEIQRTEQGDSAMYLCASSLEQGRTDTQYFGPGTRLTVL.

The rearrangement uses TRBV5-6 and TRBJ1-1, with 10 bases lining up with TRBD1. Losses at the gene ends were 3 bases for V and 1 base for J; bases not matched to a gene: 0. The germline gives CDR1 SGHDT, CDR2 YYEEEE. There are 14 residues in the CDR3. CDR3 sequence (DNA): TGTGCCAGCAGCTGGGACAGGGGGAACACTGAAGCTTTCTTT. It yields the protein CASSWDRGNTEAFF.